Listed below are T cell receptor beta chains from one sample, sequenced in a study of human T cells and chemical hapten exposure. TCRdb independently ran MiXCR on the RACE reads; one entry per CDR3 protein. Of tens of thousands of distinct CDR3 sequences listed, 9.6% were seen once; the top ten hold approximately 3.8%. The sequences come from whole blood, collected in connection with sensitization to the hapten diphenylcyclopropenone (DPC). Receptor source: a middle-aged woman with alopecia areata. Some clones in this sample may be carry-over from other donors' samples. Both conserved end residues are part of each CDR3. D genes are given only for firm matches. The size field is filled for only some rows; it gives once, few, many or a size class.

>16|TRBV12-3/TRBV12-4|NA|NA|TRBJ2-2
TGTGCCAGCCAAAACCGAGGCAGGCCCAACACCGGGGAGCTGTTTTTT
CASQNRGRPNTGELFF
>14|TRBV4-3|NA|NA|TRBJ1-1
TGCGCCAGCAGCCACGGACAGATGCAAGGGGTAGCTTTCTTT
CASSHGQMQGVAFF
>14|TRBV6-2/TRBV6-3|NA|NA|TRBJ1-2
TGTGCCAGCAGTTACCGGCAGACAGTTTATGGCTACACCTTC
CASSYRQTVYGYTF
>14|TRBV20-1|NA|NA|TRBJ2-3
TGCAGTGCTAGTGGGCAGTGGGGCACAGATACGCAGTATTTT
CSASGQWGTDTQYF
>13|TRBV24-1|many|TRBD1|TRBJ1-2
TGTGCCACCACCCAGGGGGCAGGCTATGGCTACACCTTC
CATTQGAGYGYTF
>15|TRBV9|NA|NA|TRBJ1-1
TGTGCCAGCAGCGTAGTTCCAGGGGAGAACACTGAAGCTTTCTTT
CASSVVPGENTEAFF
>16|TRBV11-2|few|NA|TRBJ2-4
TGTGCCAGCAGCTTAGTTCCGGGGATGGCCAAAAACATTCAGTACTTC
CASSLVPGMAKNIQYF
>14|TRBV5-6|few|NA|TRBJ2-2
TGTGCCAGCAGCTTGTTACCGAACACCGGGGAGCTGTTTTTT
CASSLLPNTGELFF
>14|TRBV28|many|NA|TRBJ2-3
TGTGCCAGCAGTTTCTTGGTCCGCCCAGATACGCAGTATTTT
CASSFLVRPDTQYF
>16|TRBV6-5|many|TRBD1|TRBJ2-1
TGTGCCAGCAGTTCCCTGACAGGGGGCAAGTACAATGAGCAGTTCTTC
CASSSLTGGKYNEQFF
>12|TRBV6-2/TRBV6-3|medium-sized|NA|TRBJ2-3
TGTGCCAGCAGGCTCCTGGGACGCACGCAGTATTTT
CASRLLGRTQYF
>14|TRBV7-2|NA|TRBD1|TRBJ1-5
TGTGCCAGCAGCTCCCGGGACAGGGATCAGCCCCAGCATTTT
CASSSRDRDQPQHF
>15|TRBV7-9|many|NA|TRBJ1-6
TGTGCCAACCTTAAGTTCCGGGGCCAAGAATCACCCCTCCACTTT
CANLKFRGQESPLHF
>14|TRBV6-5|few|TRBD1|TRBJ2-7
TGTGCCAGCAGTTACAGGGACAGGGGCTACGAGCAGTACTTC
CASSYRDRGYEQYF
>15|TRBV20-1|few|TRBD1|TRBJ1-1
TGCAGTGCTAGAGAGCCACAGGGGCCGAACACTGAAGCTTTCTTT
CSAREPQGPNTEAFF
>16|TRBV4-3|few|NA|TRBJ2-3
TGCGCCAGCAGCCAAGTCTGGGGACGGTCCACAGATACGCAGTATTTT
CASSQVWGRSTDTQYF
>14|TRBV19|many|NA|TRBJ2-2
TGTGCCAGTAAAGAGGGCAGGGCAGCCGGGGAGCTGTTTTTT
CASKEGRAAGELFF
>13|TRBV2|NA|NA|TRBJ2-2
TGTGCCAGCAGTACTGAGTACACCGGGGAGCTGTTTTTT
CASSTEYTGELFF
>15|TRBV11-2|NA|NA|TRBJ2-1
TGTGCCAGCAAAACGGTGGGGGGCCACTACAATGAGCAGTTCTTC
CASKTVGGHYNEQFF
>13|TRBV19|many|NA|TRBJ1-5
TGTGCCAGTAGCCCAGGGACCAATCAGCCCCAGCATTTT
CASSPGTNQPQHF
>17|TRBV6-2/TRBV6-3|many|NA|TRBJ1-5
TGTGCCAGCAGTTACGGTGGAAGGACCCATAGCAATCAGCCCCAGCATTTT
CASSYGGRTHSNQPQHF
>12|TRBV6-2/TRBV6-3|few|NA|TRBJ2-3
TGTGCCAGCGGGGATTGGGGTGATACGCAGTATTTT
CASGDWGDTQYF
>12|TRBV7-9|NA|NA|TRBJ2-3
TGTGCCAGCAGCCAAGGAGCGAATACGCAGTATTTT
CASSQGANTQYF
>17|TRBV3-1|NA|NA|TRBJ2-2
TGTGCCAGCAGCTCCCCCCCGGGGAGCCAGGGGACCGGGGAGCTGTTTTTT
CASSSPPGSQGTGELFF
>13|TRBV10-3|many|NA|TRBJ2-7
TGTGCCATCAGTGAGTCCCTAACCTACGAGCAGTACTTC
CAISESLTYEQYF
>13|TRBV12-3/TRBV12-4|NA|NA|TRBJ2-3
TGTGCCAGCAGAACCACTGGAGGGGATACGCAGTATTTT
CASRTTGGDTQYF
>13|TRBV7-2|NA|TRBD2|TRBJ2-3
TGTGCCAGCCTAGCGGGGGGGGCAGATACGCAGTATTTT
CASLAGGADTQYF
>14|TRBV6-2/TRBV6-3|NA|NA|TRBJ2-7
TGTGCCAGCAGTTACAGGGGCGCGTCCTACGAGCAGTACTTC
CASSYRGASYEQYF
>17|TRBV27|NA|NA|TRBJ2-5
TGTGCCAGCAGTCCCCCCACCGGGGAAGGATCCCAAGAGACCCAGTACTTC
CASSPPTGEGSQETQYF
>19|TRBV7-9|few|NA|TRBJ2-6
TGTGCCAGCAGCCCAAGCTCGGCAGGAGAGAGCTCTGGGGCCAACGTCCTGACTTTC
CASSPSSAGESSGANVLTF
>14|TRBV27|NA|NA|TRBJ1-2
TGTGCCAGCAGTTTACAGGGTGCCACGGGAACCTACACCTTC
CASSLQGATGTYTF
>15|TRBV27|many|TRBD1|TRBJ2-2
TGTGCCAGCCAGGAGTGGACAGGCGCCGCCGGGGAGCTGTTTTTT
CASQEWTGAAGELFF
>14|TRBV20-1|few|NA|TRBJ2-7
TGCAGTGCTAGAGACCTAGAGACGTCCTACGAGCAGTACTTC
CSARDLETSYEQYF
>13|TRBV7-9|many|NA|TRBJ1-1
TGTGCCAGCAGCCGACCCGAGAACACTGAAGCTTTCTTT
CASSRPENTEAFF
>19|TRBV4-1|many|NA|TRBJ1-6
TGCGCCAGCAGCCAAGTCCCCTGGAACACTAAAGGGTCTAGTTCACCCCTCCACTTT
CASSQVPWNTKGSSSPLHF
>13|TRBV29-1|few|NA|TRBJ2-2
TGCAGCGGTATCTGGGGGAACACCGGGGAGCTGTTTTTT
CSGIWGNTGELFF
>15|TRBV4-3|few|NA|TRBJ2-7
TGCGCCAGCAGCCAAGAGGAAACAGGTATTCGCGAGCAGTACTTC
CASSQEETGIREQYF
>14|TRBV12-3/TRBV12-4|NA|NA|TRBJ2-2
TGTGCCAGCAGTTTAGTGGGGCAGGGGTTGAAGCTGTTTTTT
CASSLVGQGLKLFF
>12|TRBV12-3/TRBV12-4|many|NA|TRBJ2-7
TGTGCCAGCTCGGGGGTTCAGGGCGAGCAGTACTTC
CASSGVQGEQYF
>18|TRBV7-9|few|NA|TRBJ2-3
TGTGCCAGCAGCTTAGCAGGAGGTGGGGGGCTCGGCACAGATACGCAGTATTTT
CASSLAGGGGLGTDTQYF
>15|TRBV5-4|many|NA|TRBJ2-1
TGTGCCAGCAGATCCGGACTACCCTCCTACAATGAGCAGTTCTTC
CASRSGLPSYNEQFF
>17|TRBV12-3/TRBV12-4|NA|TRBD1|TRBJ1-6
TGTGCCAGCAGTTCAGTCGGGACAGGGGTGAGGAGTTCACCCCTCCACTTT
CASSSVGTGVRSSPLHF
>14|TRBV7-9|few|NA|TRBJ1-3
TGTGCCAGCAGACAGAGTACCTCTGGAAACACCATATATTTT
CASRQSTSGNTIYF